This T cell receptor beta chain was sequenced for a study of cytomegalovirus exposure and HLA in healthy donors. Findings and caveats of the study: Diagnosis of cytomegalovirus status made by the classifier reportedly showed high specificity and sensitivity.

Donors counted as nominally healthy when sampled, yet unrecorded immune exposures were likely. This clone was observed a few times. Its antigen is still unknown. Germline CDR1 reads MGHRA; CDR2 reads YSYEKL. V lost 4 bases, J lost 5 bases, and 10 bases stayed unmatched. This CDR3 spans 17 amino acids. It was with 60 Vbeta and 13 Jbeta primers that the PCR ran. Assay: immunoSEQ multiplex PCR; the TCRdb copy retains only in-frame clones and omits some. The sample shows 90,000 to 150,000 clones, approximately 80% of them seen only once. This TCR was sampled from a woman between 18 and 29 years old in good health and CMV-seronegative. The sample comprised PBMCs. The V and J genes are TRBV4-1 and TRBJ2-2; 10 nucleotides align to TRBD1. CDR3 protein: CASSLTGTGAGTGELFF. CDR3 nucleotides: TGCGCCAGCAGCCTGACCGGGACAGGGGCGGGGACCGGGGAGCTGTTTTTT.